A single sample is the source of the 28 T cell receptor beta chains below, sequenced in a study of blood T cell repertoires in COVID-19. Generated by immunoSEQ multiplex PCR, the TCRdb table keeps only in-frame clones and is missing some. The table shows roughly 200,000 clones, with more than 75% occurring only once. Sequenced material: peripheral blood. These receptors were obtained from a woman aged 60-70 years with COVID-19, enrolled during active disease.

The J gene is TRBJ2-7, the V gene TRBV11-1, with a possible D match to TRBD1 (6 bases). V lost 8 bases, J lost 1 base, and 15 bases lay in between. The CDR3 contains 14 residues. Germline V lookup: CDR1 SGHAT, CDR2 FQDESV (reference sequence). The CDR3 reads CASALRTVSYEQYF. The CDR3 DNA reads TGTGCCAGCGCCCTCAGGACAGTTTCCTACGAGCAGTACTTC.

The chain carries TRBV29-1 and TRBJ1-1; 8 bases are a match to TRBD1. V shed 7 bases and J 1 base; nucleotides not matched to a gene: 5. The CDR3 covers 13 residues. Germline V CDR1 and CDR2: SQVTM, ANQGSEA. CDR3 in amino acids: CSAGQGTNTEAFF. The CDR3 nucleotides are TGCAGCGCAGGACAGGGAACGAACACTGAAGCTTTCTTT.

The chain recombines TRBV27 with TRBJ1-1; D ambiguous. The germline V gene has CDR1 MNHEY and CDR2 SMNVEV (reference sequence). Between the trimmed V and J ends, which lost 3 bases and 3 bases, there was a span of 11 bases. The CDR3 loop spans 14 amino acids. The CDR3 reads CASSLLGQYTEAFF. Written as DNA, the CDR3 is TGTGCCAGCAGTTTGTTGGGCCAGTACACTGAAGCTTTCTTT.

The rearrangement links TRBV11-2 to TRBJ2-3; 14 bases are shared with TRBD2. This CDR3 region has 16 residues. CDR1 is SGHAT and CDR2 is FQNNGV in the germline V gene. V trimming: 5 bases; J trimming: 4 bases; junction bases outside the gene matches: 5. In nucleotides, the CDR3 is TGTGCCAGCAGCGGCCGACTAGCGGGAGGGCCAGATACGCAGTATTTT. It is translated as CASSGRLAGGPDTQYF.

This chain uses TRBV6-5 with TRBJ1-2; 7 bases agree with TRBD1. J lost 4 bases, V lost 8 bases, and 4 bases had no gene match. The CDR3 is made up of 12 amino acids. The germline V gene encodes CDR1 MNHEY and CDR2 SVGAGI. The CDR3 loop reads CASGQVRYGYTF. The CDR3 DNA follows: TGTGCCAGCGGACAGGTCCGCTATGGCTACACCTTC.

This clone was seen repeatedly, ten times or more. The chain employs TRBV3-1 (or the pseudogene TRBV3-2) and TRBJ2-2; 7 nucleotides line up with TRBD2. Germline CDR1 LGHDT, CDR2 YNNKEL (reference sequence). The CDR3 consists of 19 residues. The V segment lost 0 bases and the J segment 1 base; nucleotides outside the gene matches: 11. The CDR3 coding sequence is TGTGCCAGCAGCCAAGAAAAGATTGTATCGGGGGGGAACACCGGGGAGCTGTTTTTT. Translated, it gives CASSQEKIVSGGNTGELFF.

This clone was observed a single time. The chain uses TRBV5-1 and TRBJ2-7; TRBD2 aligns across 8 bases. CDR3 length equals 16 residues. Germline lookup yields CDR1 SGHRS and CDR2 YFSETQ. J lost 5 bases, V lost 0 bases, and 10 bases had no gene match. The CDR3 sequence: CASSLGPGGDGNEQYF. CDR3 sequence (DNA): TGCGCCAGCAGCTTGGGGCCCGGGGGGGACGGGAACGAGCAGTACTTC.

V is TRBV28 and J is TRBJ1-1; no definite D call. CDR3 length: 14 residues. Trimming removed 6 bases at V and 2 bases at J, with 13 bases between. Germline-derived CDR1 and CDR2 are MDHEN and SYDVKM. The CDR3 sequence: CASSPAAINTEAFF. As DNA, the CDR3 is TGTGCCAGCAGCCCCGCGGCAATCAACACTGAAGCTTTCTTT.

The genes are TRBV27 and TRBJ1-2; 8 bases are shared with TRBD1. After removal of 3 bases from V and 7 bases from J, the junction contained 7 bases not matched to a gene. CDR3 length: 14 amino acids. Germline V lookup: CDR1 MNHEY, CDR2 SMNVEV (reference sequence). The CDR3 protein is CASSFRQGARGYTF. CDR3 in DNA: TGTGCCAGCAGTTTTAGGCAGGGGGCGCGTGGCTACACCTTC.

To note about this clone: This sample also contains other DNA sequences that code for the same CDR3. The CDR3 DNA is TGTGCCAGCAGCTTAGCGGGACTAGCGGACTACGAGCAGTACTTC. Translating it yields CASSLAGLADYEQYF. J is TRBJ2-7 and V is TRBV7-2; the match to TRBD2 covers 11 bases. Germline values: CDR1 SGHTA, CDR2 FQGNSA. The CDR3 runs 15 residues. V shed 0 bases and J 3 bases; nucleotides not matched to a gene: 1. Complete variable domain (other parts from reference TRBV7-2 and TRBJ2-7): GAGVSQSPSNKVTEKGKDVELRCDPISGHTALYWYRQSLGQGLEFLIYFQGNSAPDKSGLPSDRFSAERTGGSVSTLTIQRTQQEDSAVYLCASSLAGLADYEQYFGPGTRLTVT.

The chain has TRBV15 and TRBJ1-4, with D maybe TRBD1 (6 bases). The CDR3 consists of 13 residues. The V end was cut by 0 bases, the J end by 11 bases, with 10 bases between. CDR1 is LNHNV and CDR2 is YYDKDF in the germline V gene (reference sequence). CDR3 protein: CATSRDRTAKLFF. As DNA, the CDR3 is TGTGCCACCAGCAGAGATAGGACAGCTAAACTGTTTTTT.

The chain couples TRBV11-2 to TRBJ1-3; 11 bases are shared with TRBD1. Germline CDR1 reads SGHAT; CDR2 reads FQNNGV. Losses at the gene ends were 1 base for V and 6 bases for J; bases not matched to a gene: 5. The CDR3 runs 16 residues. The CDR3 here is CASSLVGQGAENTIYF. The CDR3 nucleotides read TGTGCCAGCAGCTTAGTTGGACAGGGGGCCGAAAACACCATATATTTT.

The rearrangement uses TRBV14 and TRBJ1-3, with D unresolved. Trimming took off 0 bases at V and 4 bases at J, with 7 bases between the two ends. Germline CDR1 is SGHDN and CDR2 is FVKESK. CDR3 length equals 14 residues. Here the CDR3 DNA reads TGTGCCAGCAGCCAAGATCCTAGAGGAAACACCATATATTTT. It specifies CASSQDPRGNTIYF.

The genes are TRBV27 and TRBJ1-5; 12 nucleotides align to TRBD1. Germline CDR1 and CDR2: MNHEY and SMNVEV (reference sequence). This CDR3 has 16 residues. V was clipped by 4 bases and J by 7 bases; unmatched bases: 8. As DNA, the CDR3 is TGTGCCAGCAGTTACACCGGGACAGGGGGCCAACAGCCCCAGCATTTT. Amino acids: CASSYTGTGGQQPQHF.

This chain links TRBV19 with TRBJ1-2, with a tentative D call TRBD1 (5 bases). The CDR3 contains 14 residues. V lost 5 bases and J 2 bases, leaving 12 bases between the germline ends. Per the germline V gene, CDR1 is LNHDA and CDR2 is SQIVND (reference sequence). CDR3 coding DNA: TGTGCCAGTAGTGCTTTACAGGCAAACTATGGCTACACCTTC. This encodes CASSALQANYGYTF.

The rearrangement joins TRBV7-3 to TRBJ2-1; the match to TRBD2 covers 12 bases. This CDR3 contains 21 residues. The germline CDR1 and CDR2 sequences are SGHTA and FQGTGA. J gave up 6 bases and V 5 bases, and 23 bases lay outside the gene matches. This chain's CDR3 is CASSPLGILSSGRAHGNEQFF. DNA for the CDR3: TGTGCCAGCAGCCCTCTTGGGATCCTGTCTAGCGGGAGGGCCCACGGCAATGAGCAGTTCTTC.

The chain couples TRBV21-1 to TRBJ1-2; the D call of TRBD1 is as the table states it, not checked on the DNA. TRBV21-1 is marked as a pseudogene. The CDR3 length is 17 residues. The CDR3 is CASSKEAGGATNYGYTF. Here the CDR3 DNA reads TGTGCCAGCAGCAAAGAGGCAGGGGGCGCGACTAACTATGGCTACACCTTC.

This chain links TRBV29-1 with TRBJ2-5; D perhaps matches TRBD1 (6 bases). Germline V CDR1 and CDR2: SQVTM, ANQGSEA. This CDR3 comprises 13 residues. V lost 8 bases and J lost 2, with 15 bases in between. In nucleotides, the CDR3 is TGCAGCACCCGGGACACTATACAAGAGACCCAGTACTTC. Protein sequence: CSTRDTIQETQYF.

CDR3 residues: CASSTRGGYGYTF. The CDR3 DNA reads TGTGCCAGCAGCACTCGAGGGGGCTATGGCTACACCTTC. The chain is built from TRBV9 and TRBJ1-2; tentative D call: TRBD1 (6 bases). Germline V gene data show CDR1 as SGDLS and CDR2 as YYNGEE. The CDR3 runs to 13 residues. The V end was cut by 4 bases, the J end by 4 bases, with 11 bases between.

This clone was seen more than once but under ten times. Other nucleotide sequences in the sample specify the same CDR3. The V call is TRBV2, the J call TRBJ1-4; 9 nucleotides line up with TRBD1. CDR3 length: 13 amino acids. Per germline, CDR1 SNHLY and CDR2 FYNNEI. The V gene end was trimmed by 6 bases and the J gene end by 6 bases; junction bases not matched to a gene: 2. Here the CDR3 reads CASSRDRDEKLFF. In nucleotides, the CDR3 is TGTGCCAGCAGCCGGGACAGGGATGAAAAACTGTTTTTT. The full variable domain, completed using reference TRBV2 and TRBJ1-4, is EPEVTQTPSHQVTQMGQEVILRCVPISNHLYFYWYRQILGQKVEFLVSFYNNEISEKSEIFDDQFSVERPDGSNFTLKIRSTKLEDSAMYFCASSRDRDEKLFFGSGTQLSVL.

A few counts support this clone. The CDR3 region has the DNA TGTGCCAGCAGCTTAGATTTAGCGGGGGGGCGCGAGACCCAGTACTTC. This codes for CASSLDLAGGRETQYF. The chain recombines TRBV7-2 with TRBJ2-5; 11 nucleotides agree with TRBD2. The length of the CDR3 is 16 residues. V was clipped by 1 base and J by 5 bases; unmatched bases: 6. Germline V lookup: CDR1 SGHTA, CDR2 FQGNSA.

V and J are TRBV18 and TRBJ2-1; 9 bases map to TRBD1. V shed 3 bases and J 9 bases; nucleotides not matched to a gene: 9. The CDR3 spans 15 residues. Looked up from germline, CDR1 is KGHSH and CDR2 is LQKENI. CDR3: CASSPGDRVGGEQFF. CDR3 DNA: TGTGCCAGCTCACCGGGGGACAGGGTAGGCGGTGAGCAGTTCTTC.

The rearrangement joins TRBV7-2 to TRBJ1-5; 9 positions match TRBD1. CDR3 length equals 14 residues. V shed 5 bases, J shed 2 bases, and the junction held 1 base outside the gene matches. The germline CDR1 and CDR2 sequences are SGHTA and FQGNSA. The CDR3 DNA sequence: TGTGCCAGCAGCCGGACAGGGGGCAATCAGCCCCAGCATTTT. Amino acid sequence: CASSRTGGNQPQHF.

This clone showed up just once. V is TRBV18 and J is TRBJ2-5; 8 bases align to TRBD1. The CDR3 runs to 16 residues. Trimming at V came to 2 bases and at J to 2 bases, leaving 7 bases not matched to a gene. CDR1 is KGHSH, CDR2 LQKENI, per germline. The CDR3 region is CASSPGTGGLQETQYF. In DNA, the CDR3 is TGTGCCAGCTCACCAGGGACAGGCGGTCTACAAGAGACCCAGTACTTC.

This clone has only a few counts. This chain links TRBV5-1 with TRBJ1-4, with D tentatively TRBD1 (5 bases). Germline V gene sequence: CDR1 SGHRS, CDR2 YFSETQ. With 0 bases removed from V and 5 bases from J, the gap between germline ends came to 14 bases. This CDR3 contains 16 residues. CDR3 loop: CASSLEQREGNEKLFF. Here the CDR3 DNA reads TGCGCCAGCAGCTTGGAGCAGCGGGAGGGGAATGAAAAACTGTTTTTT.

A word on this clone: At one end, the junction sequence differs from germline, possibly due to a read error. The gene calls are TRBV9 and TRBJ2-3, with 7 bases aligning to TRBD1. The CDR3 covers 16 residues. CDR1 is SGDLS, CDR2 YYNGEE, per germline. CDR3 sequence: CASTVGTDYRTDTQYF. The CDR3 DNA reads as TGTGCCAGCACCGTAGGGACAGATTATCGCACAGATACGCAGTATTTT.

The chain couples TRBV5-4 to TRBJ1-4; D gene uncertain. CDR1 and CDR2 from the germline V gene are SGHNT and YYREEE (reference sequence). This CDR3 has 14 amino acids. V was cut by 2 bases and J by 5 bases, with 10 bases left in between. Here the CDR3 reads CASSFTGYNEKLFF. CDR3 sequence (DNA): TGTGCCAGCAGCTTTACGGGATACAATGAAAAACTGTTTTTT. Together with reference TRBV5-4 and TRBJ1-4, the CDR3 gives the full variable domain: ETGVTQSPTHLIKTRGQQVTLRCSSQSGHNTVSWYQQALGQGPQFIFQYYREEENGRGNFPPRFSGLQFPNYSSELNVNALELDDSALYLCASSFTGYNEKLFFGSGTQLSVL.

V gene TRBV9 combines with J gene TRBJ2-7, with a weak D call TRBD2 (5 bases). This CDR3 contains 11 residues. Looked up from germline, CDR1 is SGDLS and CDR2 is YYNGEE. V was cut by 5 bases and J by 4 bases, with 7 bases left in between. The CDR3 sequence: CASRREYEQYV. CDR3 in DNA: TGTGCCAGCAGGAGGGAGTACGAGCAGTACGTC.